These 19 T cell receptor beta chains share one sample of origin, sequenced in a study of type 1 regulatory T cells. No antigen has been identified for these receptors. TCRdb used MiXCR to reprocess the reads, holding one entry per CDR3 protein. Among approximately 3,200 distinct CDR3 sequences, 6.5% to 8.5% were seen once, and the ten largest hold about 6.5%. Sample: cultured T cells, either the whole culture or a sorted T cell fraction (not recorded which). These TCRs come from a human donor in good health.

Within the sample, this clonotype is medium-sized (0.01 to 0.1%). V is TRBV29-1 and J is TRBJ2-1; 7 nucleotides line up with TRBD2. Trimming cost V 4 bases and J 6 bases; bases outside gene matches: 6. The CDR3 consists of 13 residues. CDR1 is SQVTM, CDR2 ANQGSEA, per germline. The CDR3 reads CSVGGSSGNEQFF. The CDR3 nucleotides are TGCAGCGTTGGAGGTTCTAGCGGCAATGAGCAGTTCTTC.

By share, this clonotype ranks as medium-sized. The V call is TRBV11-2, the J call TRBJ1-1, with no clear D. The CDR3 spans 16 residues. With 2 bases removed from V and 1 base from J, the gap between germline ends came to 14 bases. Germline values: CDR1 SGHAT, CDR2 FQNNGV. The CDR3 spells CASSLRFGEKNTEAFF. CDR3 DNA: TGTGCCAGCAGCTTAAGGTTCGGCGAAAAGAACACTGAAGCTTTCTTT.

Within the sample, this clonotype is medium-sized. V and J are TRBV20-1 and TRBJ1-3, with D hard to call. Germline CDR1 DFQATT, CDR2 SNEGSKA (reference sequence). V lost 5 bases and J 0 bases, leaving 8 bases between the germline ends. The CDR3 is 13 amino acids. CDR3 protein: CSALKSSGNTIYF. In DNA form, the CDR3 reads TGCAGTGCTTTGAAGAGCTCTGGAAACACCATATATTTT.

This clonotype ranks as medium-sized. Written as DNA, the CDR3 is TGCGCCAGCAGCTTGGCCTGGAGACAGGGACCCTACGAGCAGTACTTC. It encodes CASSLAWRQGPYEQYF. The chain links TRBV5-1 to TRBJ2-7; 7 bases fit TRBD1. This CDR3 is built from 16 residues. With V trimmed by 0 bases and J by 2 bases, 8 bases remained unmatched. Germline values: CDR1 SGHRS, CDR2 YFSETQ.

Within the sample, this clonotype is medium-sized. This rearrangement joins TRBV20-1 to TRBJ2-1; D is tentatively TRBD1 or TRBD2 (5 bases each). The CDR3 has 14 residues. Per germline, CDR1 DFQATT and CDR2 SNEGSKA (reference sequence). V gave up 3 bases and J gave up 0 bases, with 9 bases separating them. This CDR3 is CSASWGSSYNEQFF. CDR3 sequence (DNA): TGCAGTGCTAGTTGGGGGAGCTCCTACAATGAGCAGTTCTTC.

In its sample, this clonotype is medium-sized (0.01 to 0.1%). The chain couples TRBV18 to TRBJ1-1, with 7 bases lining up with TRBD1. V shed 0 bases and J 5 bases; nucleotides not matched to a gene: 6. This CDR3 has 15 amino acids. In germline, CDR1 is KGHSH, CDR2 LQKENI. CDR3 DNA sequence: TGTGCCAGCTCACCACCGGGCAGGGGGAGAACTGAAGCTTTCTTT. This encodes CASSPPGRGRTEAFF.

By frequency in the sample, this clonotype is medium-sized. The rearrangement joins TRBV20-1 to TRBJ2-2; D is possibly TRBD1 (6 bases). The CDR3 totals 13 residues. Germline V gene sequence: CDR1 DFQATT, CDR2 SNEGSKA (reference sequence). V lost 6 bases, J lost 4 bases, and 12 bases lay in between. Here the CDR3 reads CSAQGGATGELFF. As DNA, the CDR3 is TGCAGTGCCCAAGGGGGTGCCACCGGGGAGCTGTTTTTT.

About this clonotype itself: A single base separates this from a much larger clone, so it may be a read error. The genes are TRBV7-9 and TRBJ2-6, with 12 nucleotides matching TRBD1. This CDR3 contains 20 residues. Germline V CDR1 and CDR2: SEHNR, FQNEAQ (reference sequence). CDR3 DNA: TGTGCCAGCAGCTCAATATCCCGAGGGACAGGGGGCTTTGGGGCCAACGTCCCGACTTTC. This sequence encodes CASSSISRGTGGFGANVPTF.

With regard to this clonotype: The germline gene is not matched at one end of the junction; a read error may be the cause. The rearrangement joins TRBV18 to TRBJ1-5; no reliable D call. Germline-derived CDR1 and CDR2 are KGHSH and LQKENI. The CDR3 is 16 residues long. The CDR3 sequence is CASSAGRGSSYQPHHF. The CDR3 region has the DNA TGTGCCAGCTCTGCTGGGCGGGGATCGAGCTATCAGCCCCATCATTTT.

Relative to its sample, this clonotype is medium-sized. The J gene is TRBJ2-7, the V gene TRBV6-5, with D possibly matching TRBD2 (5 bases). CDR1 and CDR2 from the germline V gene are MNHEY and SVGAGI. Between the trimmed V and J ends, which lost 4 bases and 4 bases, there was a span of 17 bases. CDR3 length equals 15 residues. The CDR3 loop reads CASSSPRARRYEQYF. CDR3 bases: TGTGCCAGCAGTTCCCCGCGGGCGAGAAGATACGAGCAGTACTTC.

This clonotype is large by share. The chain is built from TRBV7-9 and TRBJ1-5; D remains unclear. V shed 3 bases and J shed 6 bases, with 9 bases lying between them. The CDR3 consists of 13 residues. The V gene's germline CDR1 is SEHNR and CDR2 FQNEAQ (reference sequence). CDR3 sequence: CASSLEGIQPQHF. In DNA, the CDR3 is TGTGCCAGCAGCTTGGAGGGTATTCAGCCCCAGCATTTT.

Note on this clonotype: The CDR3 does not end in the conserved phenylalanine or tryptophan, so this is likely a read error. The CDR3 sequence: CSARDRAGVVKTQYL. The CDR3 DNA sequence: TGCAGTGCTAGAGATCGAGCGGGAGTAGTAAAGACCCAGTACCTC. V gene TRBV20-1 combines with J gene TRBJ2-5, with TRBD2 matching over 8 bases. The V and J ends lost 0 bases and 6 bases, in that order; junction bases with no gene match: 9. The CDR3 extends over 15 amino acids. The V gene's germline CDR1 is DFQATT and CDR2 SNEGSKA (reference sequence).

This clonotype is medium-sized. The rearrangement joins TRBV12-3 or TRBV12-4 to TRBJ1-2; D not resolved. V was clipped by 3 bases and J by 4 bases, with 9 bases between them. This CDR3 is built from 13 residues. CDR3 nucleotide sequence: TGTGCCAGCAGTTTTAGGGTCAGCTATGGCTACACCTTC. This codes for CASSFRVSYGYTF.

By share, this clonotype ranks as medium-sized (0.01 to 0.1%). The chain is built from TRBV27 and TRBJ2-1; D is possibly TRBD2 (5 bases). The germline CDR1 and CDR2 sequences are MNHEY and SMNVEV (reference sequence). CDR3 length: 13 residues. The V and J ends lost 5 bases and 4 bases respectively, with 9 bases between them. As DNA, the CDR3 is TGTGCCAGCAGTGGCGGGTGGTACAATGAGCAGTTCTTC. Its translation: CASSGGWYNEQFF.

Relative to its sample, this clonotype is medium-sized. V usage is TRBV10-1 and J usage is TRBJ2-5; TRBD2 aligns across 8 bases. Germline V gives CDR1 WNHNN, CDR2 SYGVQD (reference sequence). This CDR3 has 14 amino acids. The V and J ends lost 6 bases and 3 bases, in that order; junction bases with no gene match: 6. CDR3 bases: TGCGCCAGCAGCGACGGAGCGGGAGAAGAGACCCAGTACTTC. This encodes CASSDGAGEETQYF.

By its share, this clonotype is medium-sized. This chain links TRBV6-6 with TRBJ2-5; D possibly corresponds to TRBD1 (5 bases). The germline V gene encodes CDR1 MNHNY and CDR2 SVGAGI (reference sequence). The V end was cut by 6 bases, the J end by 4 bases, with 15 bases between. This CDR3 contains 14 residues. The CDR3 DNA is TGTGCCAGCAGCCTAAGCCAGGGTGTAGAGACCCAGTACTTC. Its translation: CASSLSQGVETQYF.

The CDR3 spells CASSMGQGAVYEQYF. CDR3 coding DNA: TGTGCCAGTAGTATGGGACAGGGGGCTGTCTACGAGCAGTACTTC. The V and J genes are TRBV19 and TRBJ2-7; 12 bases map to TRBD1. With 3 bases clipped from V and 3 bases from J, the junction kept 3 bases outside the gene matches. The CDR3 totals 15 residues. Germline CDR1 is LNHDA and CDR2 is SQIVND (reference sequence).

In this sample, this clonotype is medium-sized. This chain uses TRBV6-5 with TRBJ1-1; D is possibly TRBD1 (6 bases). CDR1 is MNHEY and CDR2 is SVGAGI in the germline V gene. This CDR3 spans 14 amino acids. Trimming took 6 bases from V and 8 from J, leaving 19 bases between them. This CDR3 reads CASRPNMGGAEAFF. In DNA form, the CDR3 reads TGTGCCAGCAGGCCCAACATGGGGGGCGCGGAAGCTTTCTTT.

This clonotype was counted ten times or more. The CDR3: CSVAITEDKQNEQFF. DNA of the CDR3: TGCAGCGTTGCGATTACAGAAGACAAACAAAATGAGCAGTTCTTC. V gene TRBV29-1 combines with J gene TRBJ2-1; D unclear. V was cut by 4 bases and J by 7 bases, with 20 bases left in between. The CDR3 runs 15 residues. The germline V gene has CDR1 SQVTM and CDR2 ANQGSEA.